One T cell receptor (beta chain) is described in this entry. Trimming took 4 bases from V and 3 from J; bases not matched to a gene: 5. This CDR3 is built from 15 residues. Per germline, CDR1 MNHEY and CDR2 SVGAGI. The entry originates in a study of blood T cell repertoires in COVID-19. Method: immunoSEQ multiplex PCR; TCRdb's copy keeps in-frame clones and lacks some. The sample lists about 210,000 clones, 65% to 90% occurring once. Sequencing was done on a sample of PBMCs or T cells enriched from blood (not recorded which). The receptor was derived from a woman aged 50 to 60 with acute COVID-19. The V call is TRBV6-5, the J call TRBJ2-5, with 10 bases matching TRBD2. The CDR3 is CASSFSGGVEETQYF. CDR3 in DNA: TGTGCCAGCAGTTTCAGCGGGGGGGTAGAAGAGACCCAGTACTTC.